These T cell receptor beta chains were read from a single sample in a study of human T cells and chemical hapten exposure. TCRdb re-called the RACE reads through MiXCR, storing one row per CDR3 protein. The top ten hold roughly 1.6% of the sample, which has about 110,000 distinct CDR3 sequences, less than 15% seen once. Here the sequenced sample was whole blood, taken in connection with sensitization to the hapten diphenylcyclopropenone (DPC). Receptor source: a woman aged 45-65 years with alopecia areata. Some clones in this sample may be carry-over from other donors' samples. Both conserved end residues are part of each CDR3. A D gene is named only where the DNA matches it firmly. Size tells how often a clone was seen (once, few, many) or the class of an expanded clone, and some rows leave it out.

cdr3_length d_call j_call v_call clone_size cdr3_nt cdr3_aa
16 TRBD1 TRBJ1-3 TRBV28 few TGTGCCAGCGTCTTCCGGGACAGATATAGTGGAAACACCATATATTTT CASVFRDRYSGNTIYF
18 TRBD1 TRBJ2-7 TRBV18 few TGTGCCAGCTCAACCCGGGGTGGTGGGACAGAGAACGCCTACGAGCAGTACTTC CASSTRGGGTENAYEQYF
11 NA TRBJ2-7 TRBV6-6 NA TGTGCCAGCAGTTACGGGTCCGAGCAGTACTTC CASSYGSEQYF
13 TRBD2 TRBJ2-3 TRBV29-1 NA TGCAGCGTTGTGGGACTAGCGTCAGATACGCAGTATTTT CSVVGLASDTQYF
19 TRBD2 TRBJ2-1 TRBV4-2 few TGTGCCAGCAGCCAAGATGGGACTAGCGGGGGGTATGCCTACAATGAGCAGTTCTTC CASSQDGTSGGYAYNEQFF
12 NA TRBJ2-2 TRBV2 NA TGTGCCAGCAGGTCGGAATTGGGGGAGCTGTTTTTT CASRSELGELFF
15 NA TRBJ2-7 TRBV13 NA TGTGCCAGCAGCTACTCGAACAGGGAGGTAGACGAGCAGTACTTC CASSYSNREVDEQYF
13 TRBD1 TRBJ2-7 TRBV20-1 NA TGCAGTGCCCCGGGACAGGGAAGTTTAGAGCAGTACTTC CSAPGQGSLEQYF
13 TRBD2 TRBJ2-5 TRBV7-6 many TGTGCCAGCAGCTCCGGGGGGGGAAAGACCCAGTACTTC CASSSGGGKTQYF
16 TRBD2 TRBJ2-3 TRBV20-1 NA TGCAGTGCTATGCCTCGGAGCGGGAGGGCCACAGATACGCAGTATTTT CSAMPRSGRATDTQYF
14 NA TRBJ2-1 TRBV11-2 many TGTGCCAGCAGCGCCCAGGGACCACCCAATGAGCAGTTCTTC CASSAQGPPNEQFF
16 TRBD1 TRBJ2-3 TRBV28 NA TGTGCCAGCAGTTCCGCCCAGGGGGTAAACACAGATACGCAGTATTTT CASSSAQGVNTDTQYF
14 NA TRBJ1-1 TRBV5-8 few TGTGCCAGCAGCTTGGTTGGGGTGAACACTGAAGCTTTCTTT CASSLVGVNTEAFF
15 TRBD2 TRBJ2-5 TRBV19 many TGTGCCAGTAGTTACTTGCGGGAGGGACAAGAGACCCAGTACTTC CASSYLREGQETQYF
15 TRBD1 TRBJ1-6 TRBV5-1 many TGCGCCAGCAGCTTGGGGACAGGGTCCAAGGTGCCCCTCCACTTT CASSLGTGSKVPLHF
12 NA TRBJ2-7 TRBV5-1 many TGCGCCAGCAGGGCGGGCTCCTACGAGCAGTACTTC CASRAGSYEQYF
13 NA TRBJ1-2 TRBV5-1 few TGCGCCAGCAGCTTGGATGTTAACTATGGCTACACCTTC CASSLDVNYGYTF
15 TRBD1 TRBJ2-5 TRBV6-1 few TGTGCCAGCAGTGCTTCCGGGACAGGGAAGAGAACCCAGTACTTC CASSASGTGKRTQYF
15 TRBD2 TRBJ2-5 TRBV12-3/TRBV12-4 few TGTGCCAGCAGTTTACGGGCTAGCGGGGGACAGACCCAGTACTTC CASSLRASGGQTQYF
18 TRBD2 TRBJ2-2 TRBV18 NA TGTGCCAGCTCACCGGGACTAGCGGGGGTTGCGAACACCGGGGAGCTGTTTTTT CASSPGLAGVANTGELFF
13 NA TRBJ2-7 TRBV11-2 NA TGTGCCAGCAGCTTAGATTTAGACAACGAGCAGTACTTC CASSLDLDNEQYF
13 NA TRBJ1-1 TRBV18 few TGTGCCAGCTCACAGGAGATGAACACTGAAGCTTTCTTT CASSQEMNTEAFF
12 TRBD1 TRBJ1-2 TRBV6-5 many TGTGCCAGCGCAGGGGGTCGCTATGGCTACACCTTC CASAGGRYGYTF
14 NA TRBJ1-2 TRBV3-1 few TGTGCCAGCAGCCCGGGGAACAGGGAAACCGGCTACACCTTC CASSPGNRETGYTF